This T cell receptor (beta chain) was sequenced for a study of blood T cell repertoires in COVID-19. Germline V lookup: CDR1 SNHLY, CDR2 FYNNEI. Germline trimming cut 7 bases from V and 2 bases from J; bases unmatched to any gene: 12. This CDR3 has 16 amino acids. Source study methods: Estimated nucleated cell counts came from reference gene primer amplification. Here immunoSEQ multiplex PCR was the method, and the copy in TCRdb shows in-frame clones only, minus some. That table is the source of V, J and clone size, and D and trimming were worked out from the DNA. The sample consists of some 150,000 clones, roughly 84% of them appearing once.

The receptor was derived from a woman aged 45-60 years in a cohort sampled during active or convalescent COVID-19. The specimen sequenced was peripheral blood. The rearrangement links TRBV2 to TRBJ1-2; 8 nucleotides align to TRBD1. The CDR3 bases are TGTGCCAGCAACCGGCAGGGGGCCCTCTTAAACTATGGCTACACCTTC. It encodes CASNRQGALLNYGYTF.